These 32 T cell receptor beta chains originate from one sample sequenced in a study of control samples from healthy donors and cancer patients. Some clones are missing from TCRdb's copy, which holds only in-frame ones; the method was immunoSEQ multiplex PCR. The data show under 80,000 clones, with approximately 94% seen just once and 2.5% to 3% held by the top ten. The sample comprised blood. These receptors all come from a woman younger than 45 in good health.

The CDR3 protein is CASSEAGREDQPQHF. The CDR3 DNA follows: TGTGCCAGCAGTGAAGCAGGGAGGGAGGACCAGCCCCAGCATTTT. V is TRBV2 and J is TRBJ1-5; no definite D call. Germline lookup yields CDR1 SNHLY and CDR2 FYNNEI. The CDR3 runs 15 residues. V was trimmed by 0 bases and J by 7 bases, leaving 13 bases between them.

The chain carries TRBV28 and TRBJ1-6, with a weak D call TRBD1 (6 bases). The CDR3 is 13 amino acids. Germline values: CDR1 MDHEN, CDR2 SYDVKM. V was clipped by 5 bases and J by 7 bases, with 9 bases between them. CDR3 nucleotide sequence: TGTGCCAGCAGTGGACAGCCCAATTCACCCCTCCACTTT. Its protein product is CASSGQPNSPLHF.

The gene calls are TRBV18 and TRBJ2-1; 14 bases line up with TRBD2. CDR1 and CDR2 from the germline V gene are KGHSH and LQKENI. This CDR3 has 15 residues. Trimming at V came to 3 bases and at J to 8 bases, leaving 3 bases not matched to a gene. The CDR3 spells CASSPRLAGGDEQFF. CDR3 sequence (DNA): TGTGCCAGCTCACCGAGACTAGCGGGGGGGGATGAGCAGTTCTTC. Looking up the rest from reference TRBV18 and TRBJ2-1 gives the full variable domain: NAGVMQNPRHLVRRRGQEARLRCSPMKGHSHVYWYRQLPEEGLKFMVYLQKENIIDESGMPKERFSAEFPKEGPSILRIQQVVRGDSAAYFCASSPRLAGGDEQFFGPGTRLTVL.

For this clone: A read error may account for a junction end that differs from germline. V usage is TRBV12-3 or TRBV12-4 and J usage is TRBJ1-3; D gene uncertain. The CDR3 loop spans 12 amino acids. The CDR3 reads CASSLVEGILDF. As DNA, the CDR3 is TGTGCCAGCAGTTTAGTCGAGGGAATTCTGGATTTT.

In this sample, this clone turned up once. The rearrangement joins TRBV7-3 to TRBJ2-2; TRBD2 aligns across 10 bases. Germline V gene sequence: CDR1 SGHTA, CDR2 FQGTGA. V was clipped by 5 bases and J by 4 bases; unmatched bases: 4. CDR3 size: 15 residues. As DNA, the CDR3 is TGTGCCAGCAGCCCCGAGCGGGGGGGCACCGGGGAGCTGTTTTTT. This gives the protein CASSPERGGTGELFF.

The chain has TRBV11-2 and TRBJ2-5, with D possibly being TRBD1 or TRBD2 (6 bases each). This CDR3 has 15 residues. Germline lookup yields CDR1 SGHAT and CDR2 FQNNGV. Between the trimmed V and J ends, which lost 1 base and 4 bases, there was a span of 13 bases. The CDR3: CASSLGTGGLETQYF. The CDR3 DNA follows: TGTGCCAGCAGCTTAGGGACCGGGGGCTTAGAGACCCAGTACTTC.

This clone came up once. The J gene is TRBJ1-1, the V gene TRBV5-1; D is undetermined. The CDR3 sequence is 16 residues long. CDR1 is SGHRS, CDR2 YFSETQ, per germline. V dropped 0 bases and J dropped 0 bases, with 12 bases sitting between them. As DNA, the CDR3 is TGCGCCAGCAGCTTGGAATTGGCTACCATGAACACTGAAGCTTTCTTT. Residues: CASSLELATMNTEAFF.

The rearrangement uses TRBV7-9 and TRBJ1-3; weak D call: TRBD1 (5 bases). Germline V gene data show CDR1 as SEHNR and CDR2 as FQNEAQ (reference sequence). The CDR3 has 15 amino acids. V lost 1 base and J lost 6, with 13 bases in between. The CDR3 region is CASSLGGATLNTIYF. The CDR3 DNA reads TGTGCCAGCAGCTTAGGAGGGGCGACCTTAAACACCATATATTTT. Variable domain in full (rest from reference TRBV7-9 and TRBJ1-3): DTGVSQNPRHKITKRGQNVTFRCDPISEHNRLYWYRQTLGQGPEFLTYFQNEAQLEKSRLLSDRFSAERPKGSFSTLEIQRTEQGDSAMYLCASSLGGATLNTIYFGEGSWLTVV.

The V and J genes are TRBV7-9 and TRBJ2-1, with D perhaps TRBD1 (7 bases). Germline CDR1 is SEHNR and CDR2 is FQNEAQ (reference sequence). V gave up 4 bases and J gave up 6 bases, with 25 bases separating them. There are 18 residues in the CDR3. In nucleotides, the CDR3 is TGTGCCAGCAGCTCGCCCAGGGGGGTGGGCCTAGGATCCAATGAGCAGTTCTTC. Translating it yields CASSSPRGVGLGSNEQFF.

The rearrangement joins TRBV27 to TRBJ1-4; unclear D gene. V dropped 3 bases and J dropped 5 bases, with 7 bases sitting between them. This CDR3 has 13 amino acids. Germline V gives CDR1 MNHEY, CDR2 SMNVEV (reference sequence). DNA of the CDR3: TGTGCCAGCAGTTTGGGAGTAAATGAAAAACTGTTTTTT. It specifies CASSLGVNEKLFF.

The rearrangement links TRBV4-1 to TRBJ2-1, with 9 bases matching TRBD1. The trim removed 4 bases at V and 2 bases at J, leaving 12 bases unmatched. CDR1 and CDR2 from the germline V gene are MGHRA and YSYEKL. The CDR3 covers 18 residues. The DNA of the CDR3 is TGCGCCAGCAGCCTTTCACCTTCCGGGACAGGGACCTACAATGAGCAGTTCTTC. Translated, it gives CASSLSPSGTGTYNEQFF.

CDR3 nucleotides: TGTGCCAGCAGCGCAACTGGGACGGAATACGAGCAGTACTTC. This gives the protein CASSATGTEYEQYF. This chain uses TRBV9 with TRBJ2-7; D possibly matches TRBD1 or TRBD2 (5 bases each). The CDR3 is 14 amino acids. V lost 3 bases, J lost 4 bases, and 14 bases lay in between. Germline V gives CDR1 SGDLS, CDR2 YYNGEE.

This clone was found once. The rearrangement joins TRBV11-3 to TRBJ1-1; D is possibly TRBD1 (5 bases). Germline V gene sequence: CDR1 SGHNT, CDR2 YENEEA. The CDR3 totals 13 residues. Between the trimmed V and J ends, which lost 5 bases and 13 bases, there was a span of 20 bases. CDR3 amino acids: CASSLNRDQAHFF. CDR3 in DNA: TGTGCCAGCAGCCTAAACCGGGACCAAGCACATTTCTTT.

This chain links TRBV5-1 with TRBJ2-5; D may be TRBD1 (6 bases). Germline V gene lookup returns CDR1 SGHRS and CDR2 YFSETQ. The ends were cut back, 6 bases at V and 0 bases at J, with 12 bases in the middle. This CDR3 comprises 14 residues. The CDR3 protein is CASTLQGYQETQYF. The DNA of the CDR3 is TGCGCCAGCACCCTACAGGGATACCAAGAGACCCAGTACTTC.

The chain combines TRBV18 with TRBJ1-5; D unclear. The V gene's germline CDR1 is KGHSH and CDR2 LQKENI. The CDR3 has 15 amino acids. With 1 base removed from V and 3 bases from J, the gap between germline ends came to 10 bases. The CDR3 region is CASSPRSGHNQPQHF. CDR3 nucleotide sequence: TGTGCCAGCTCACCACGGTCGGGTCACAATCAGCCCCAGCATTTT.

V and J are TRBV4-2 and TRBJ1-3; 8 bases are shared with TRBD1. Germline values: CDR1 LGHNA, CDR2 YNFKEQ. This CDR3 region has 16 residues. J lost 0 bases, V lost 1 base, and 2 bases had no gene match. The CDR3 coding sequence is TGTGCCAGCAGCCAAGCGACAGGGGTCTCTGGAAACACCATATATTTT. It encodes CASSQATGVSGNTIYF.

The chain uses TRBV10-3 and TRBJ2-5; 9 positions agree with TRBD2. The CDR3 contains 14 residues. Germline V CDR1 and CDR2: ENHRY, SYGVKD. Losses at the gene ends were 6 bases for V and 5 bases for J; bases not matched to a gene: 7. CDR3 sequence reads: CAIRGSGGAETQYF. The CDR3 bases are TGTGCCATCAGGGGTAGCGGGGGAGCTGAGACCCAGTACTTC.

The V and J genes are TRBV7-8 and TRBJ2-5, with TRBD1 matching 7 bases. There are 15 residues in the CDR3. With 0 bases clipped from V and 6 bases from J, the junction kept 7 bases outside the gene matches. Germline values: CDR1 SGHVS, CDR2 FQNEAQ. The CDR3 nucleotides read TGTGCCAGCAGCTTAGCAAAGACAGGGTTAAAGACCCAGTACTTC. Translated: CASSLAKTGLKTQYF.

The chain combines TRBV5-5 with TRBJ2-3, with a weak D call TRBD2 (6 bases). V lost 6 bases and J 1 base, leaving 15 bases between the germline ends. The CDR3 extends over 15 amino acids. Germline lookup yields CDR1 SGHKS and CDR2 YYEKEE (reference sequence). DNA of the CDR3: TGTGCCAGCACTTCTGGGCGGGGCGGCACAGATACGCAGTATTTT. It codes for CASTSGRGGTDTQYF.

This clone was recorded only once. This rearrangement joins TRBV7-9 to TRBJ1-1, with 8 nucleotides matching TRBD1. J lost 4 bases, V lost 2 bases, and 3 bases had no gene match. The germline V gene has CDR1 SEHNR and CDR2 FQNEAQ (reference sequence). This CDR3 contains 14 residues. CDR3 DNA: TGTGCCAGCAGCTTACGGACAGGGACCACTGAAGCTTTCTTT. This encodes CASSLRTGTTEAFF.

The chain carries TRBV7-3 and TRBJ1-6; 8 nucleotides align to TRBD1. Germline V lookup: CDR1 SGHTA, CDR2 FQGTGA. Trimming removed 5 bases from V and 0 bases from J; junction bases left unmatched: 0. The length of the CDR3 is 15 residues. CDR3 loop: CASSQGASYNSPLHF. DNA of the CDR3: TGTGCCAGCAGCCAGGGGGCCTCCTATAATTCACCCCTCCACTTT.

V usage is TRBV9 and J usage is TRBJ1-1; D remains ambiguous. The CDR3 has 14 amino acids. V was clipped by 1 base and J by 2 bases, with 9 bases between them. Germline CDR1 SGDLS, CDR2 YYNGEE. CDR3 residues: CASSVTGINTEAFF. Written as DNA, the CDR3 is TGTGCCAGCAGCGTAACGGGGATCAACACTGAAGCTTTCTTT.

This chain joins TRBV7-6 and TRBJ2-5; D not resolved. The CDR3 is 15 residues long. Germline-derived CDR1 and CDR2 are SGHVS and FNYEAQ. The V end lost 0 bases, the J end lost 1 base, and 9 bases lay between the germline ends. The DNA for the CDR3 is TGTGCCAGCAGCTTAGCATCGAGCCGCCAAGAGACCCAGTACTTC. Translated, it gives CASSLASSRQETQYF.

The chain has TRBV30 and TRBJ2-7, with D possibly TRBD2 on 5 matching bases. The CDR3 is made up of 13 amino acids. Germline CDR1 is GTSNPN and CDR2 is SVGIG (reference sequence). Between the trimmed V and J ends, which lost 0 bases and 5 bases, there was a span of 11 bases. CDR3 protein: CAWSVGRVHEQYF. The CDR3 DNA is TGTGCCTGGAGTGTAGGGCGGGTCCACGAGCAGTACTTC.

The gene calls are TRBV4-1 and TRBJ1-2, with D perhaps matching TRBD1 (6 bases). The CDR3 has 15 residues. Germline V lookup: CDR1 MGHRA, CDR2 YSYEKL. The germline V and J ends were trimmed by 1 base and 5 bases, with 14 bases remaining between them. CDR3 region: CASSQVPGASYGYTF. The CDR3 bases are TGCGCCAGCAGCCAAGTTCCGGGGGCTAGTTATGGCTACACCTTC.

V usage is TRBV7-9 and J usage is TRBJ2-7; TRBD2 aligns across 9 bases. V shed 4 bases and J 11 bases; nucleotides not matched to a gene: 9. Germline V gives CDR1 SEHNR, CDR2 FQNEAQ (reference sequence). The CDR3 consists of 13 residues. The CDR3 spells CASSSVLGGGEYF. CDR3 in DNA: TGTGCCAGCAGCTCTGTACTTGGCGGGGGGGAGTACTTC.

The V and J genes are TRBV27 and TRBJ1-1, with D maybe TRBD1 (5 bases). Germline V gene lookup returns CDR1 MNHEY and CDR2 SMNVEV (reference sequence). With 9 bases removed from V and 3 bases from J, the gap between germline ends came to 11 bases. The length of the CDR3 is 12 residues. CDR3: CASRWGDTEAFF. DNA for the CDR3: TGTGCCAGTCGCTGGGGCGACACTGAAGCTTTCTTT.

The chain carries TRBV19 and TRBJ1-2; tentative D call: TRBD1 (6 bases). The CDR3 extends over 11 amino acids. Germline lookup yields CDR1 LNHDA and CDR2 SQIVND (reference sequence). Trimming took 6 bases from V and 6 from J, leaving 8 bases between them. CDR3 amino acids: CASSRGDGYTF. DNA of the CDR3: TGTGCCAGTAGCAGGGGAGATGGCTACACCTTC.

For the CDR3, the DNA is TGTGCCAGCAGTGACCCAATAGAGCCCCGGTGGCCCCAGCATTTT. Its protein is CASSDPIEPRWPQHF. V gene TRBV6-1 combines with J gene TRBJ1-5; D gene ambiguous. Germline V gives CDR1 MNHNS, CDR2 SASEGT. The CDR3 is 15 amino acids. Trimming left V 3 bases short and J 9 bases short, with 18 bases between.

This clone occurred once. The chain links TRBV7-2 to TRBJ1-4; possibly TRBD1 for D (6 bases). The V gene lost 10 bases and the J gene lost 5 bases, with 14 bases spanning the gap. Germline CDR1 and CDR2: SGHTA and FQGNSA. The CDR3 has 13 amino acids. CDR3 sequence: CANSGGQNEKLFF. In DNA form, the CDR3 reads TGTGCCAACTCCGGGGGGCAAAATGAAAAACTGTTTTTT.

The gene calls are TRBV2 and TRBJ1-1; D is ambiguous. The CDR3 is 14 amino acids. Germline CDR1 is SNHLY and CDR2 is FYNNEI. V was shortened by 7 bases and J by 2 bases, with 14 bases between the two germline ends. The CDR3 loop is CASKSAVPNTEAFF. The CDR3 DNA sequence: TGTGCCAGCAAATCAGCAGTACCTAACACTGAAGCTTTCTTT.

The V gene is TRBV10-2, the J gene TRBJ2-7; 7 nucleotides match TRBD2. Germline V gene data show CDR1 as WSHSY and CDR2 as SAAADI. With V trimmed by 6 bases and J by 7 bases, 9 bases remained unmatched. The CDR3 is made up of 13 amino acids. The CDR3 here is CASSLGGGGEQYV. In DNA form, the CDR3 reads TGCGCCAGCAGCCTGGGGGGGGGAGGAGAGCAGTACGTC.